This TCR beta chain is drawn from a study of blood T cell repertoires in COVID-19. Whole-study context: PBMCs, B-cell-depleted T cells, or T cells provided the cDNA or gDNA that made up the material.

As processed by the authors: Counts of nucleated cells, estimated from reference gene primer amplification, were obtained. Libraries were prepared by immunoSEQ multiplex PCR; TCRdb keeps only in-frame clonotypes and omits some of them. D and trimming come from the DNA, and the V and J calls and clone size come from that table. The sample shows tens of thousands of clones, about 88% of them seen only once. CDR1 MGHRA and CDR2 YSYEKL come from the germline V gene. CDR3 length: 16 residues. Trimming cost V 0 bases and J 5 bases; bases outside gene matches: 7. What was sequenced was peripheral blood. The V gene is TRBV4-1, the J gene TRBJ2-5; 9 bases line up with TRBD2. This clonotype was sampled from a human donor in a cohort sampled during active COVID-19. The CDR3 loop reads CASSQDWRGGGETQYF. CDR3 DNA sequence: TGCGCCAGCAGCCAAGATTGGCGGGGGGGAGGGGAGACCCAGTACTTC.